The entry below describes one T cell receptor (beta chain). Antigen unknown. This record comes from a study of shared clonotypes between healthy human individuals. Findings and caveats of the study: The naive CD4 repertoires of a few donors were compared, and around 4.7% of clonotypes were shared. Relative to clonotypes present in all four donors, those not shared had lower generation probabilities.

Replicate PCRs from sorted subsets contained around 200 ng DNA, which is around 29,000 T cell genomes. Clones were read by immunoSEQ multiplex PCR, and TCRdb kept only the in-frame ones, dropping some. The sample yields about 700,000 clones, under 80% seen once. Germline-derived CDR1 and CDR2 are SGHAT and FQNNGV. J was trimmed by 6 bases and V by 4 bases; bases with no gene match: 8. This CDR3 is 15 amino acids long. The clonotype was recovered from a woman younger than 45 in good health. The rearrangement joins TRBV11-2 to TRBJ2-3, with 9 bases that match TRBD1. What was sequenced was memory CD4+ T cells sorted from blood. Subset meaning: CD45RA-negative fraction. CDR3: CASSSPDRGMDTQYF. The DNA for the CDR3 is TGTGCCAGCAGCTCCCCCGACAGGGGGATGGATACGCAGTATTTT. Full variable domain (missing parts from reference TRBV11-2 and TRBJ2-3): EAGVAQSPRYKIIEKRQSVAFWCNPISGHATLYWYQQILGQGPKLLIQFQNNGVVDDSQLPKDRFSAERLKGVDSTLKIQPAKLEDSAVYLCASSSPDRGMDTQYFGPGTRLTVL.